This T cell receptor beta chain was identified during a study of blood T cell repertoires in COVID-19. On the study more broadly: Material from acute and convalescent COVID-19 was sourced from the United States, Italy and Spain. PBMCs, B-cell-depleted T cells, or T cells were the source of the cDNA or gDNA that made up the material.

As originally analysed: Reference gene primer amplification gave estimated nucleated cell counts. Method: immunoSEQ multiplex PCR; TCRdb's copy keeps in-frame clones and lacks some. From that table come the V and J calls and clone size; the DNA was used to work out D and trimming. The table includes under 250,000 clones, over 70% detected once. The sequence came from a man aged 50-60 years with active or convalescent COVID-19. The source material was peripheral blood.

CDR3 nucleotide sequence: TGTGCCAGCTCACCACAAGGACAGGGGGTGAATCTCTATGGCTACACCTTC. It specifies CASSPQGQGVNLYGYTF. This chain links TRBV18 with TRBJ1-2; 10 bases match TRBD1. The CDR3 runs to 17 residues. Germline V gene sequence: CDR1 KGHSH, CDR2 LQKENI. After removal of 1 base from V and 4 bases from J, the junction contained 9 bases not matched to a gene.